Reported below is one TCR beta chain. V lost 0 bases and J lost 5, with 10 bases in between. Germline V gene sequence: CDR1 SGHTA, CDR2 FQGTGA. This CDR3 region has 14 residues. How the authors handled the data: Estimates of nucleated cell counts were drawn from the amplification of reference gene primers. The data were produced by immunoSEQ multiplex PCR, yet TCRdb's version contains in-frame clones alone and is incomplete. Clone size and V and J calls were adopted from that table, with D and trimming inferred from the DNA. The table has some 150,000 clones, roughly 80% seen once. The data stem from a study of blood T cell repertoires in COVID-19. Study information: Specimens from acute and convalescent COVID-19 originated in the United States, Italy and Spain. T cells, B-cell-depleted T cells, or PBMCs provided the cDNA or gDNA that served as material.

The sequence derives from an older woman with acute or convalescent COVID-19. The sample taken for sequencing was peripheral blood. The chain joins TRBV7-3 to TRBJ2-5; tentative D call: TRBD2 (5 bases). This CDR3 reads CASSLTGVEETQYF. The CDR3 region has the DNA TGTGCCAGCAGCTTAACCGGGGTTGAGGAGACCCAGTACTTC.